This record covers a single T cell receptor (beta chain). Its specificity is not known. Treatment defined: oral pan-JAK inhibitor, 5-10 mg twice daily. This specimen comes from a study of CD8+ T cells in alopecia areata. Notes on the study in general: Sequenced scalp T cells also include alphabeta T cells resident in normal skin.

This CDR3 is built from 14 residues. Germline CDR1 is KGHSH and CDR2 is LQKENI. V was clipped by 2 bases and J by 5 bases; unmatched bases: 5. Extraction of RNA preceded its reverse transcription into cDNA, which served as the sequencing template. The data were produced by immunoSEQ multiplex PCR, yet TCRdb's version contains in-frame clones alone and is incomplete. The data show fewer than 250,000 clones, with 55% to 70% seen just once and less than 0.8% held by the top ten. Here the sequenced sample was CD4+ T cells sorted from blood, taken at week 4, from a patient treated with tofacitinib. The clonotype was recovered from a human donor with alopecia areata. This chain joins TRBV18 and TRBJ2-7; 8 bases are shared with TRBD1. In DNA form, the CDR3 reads TGTGCCAGCTCACCATGGACAGGGACGAACGAGCAGTACTTC. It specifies CASSPWTGTNEQYF.